This T cell receptor beta chain was observed in a study of blood T cells in healthy people across ages. Study conclusions and caveats: More naive CD4+ cells and higher diversity were found in long-lived than in aged donors.

Through a sample-barcoded 5' primer and a J-beta primer mix, a second PCR was run for about 6 to 11 cycles. TCRdb called the 5' RACE reads again in MiXCR, with one record for every CDR3 protein. This table holds about 640,000 distinct CDR3 sequences, under 70% found once. V gave up 1 base and J gave up 9 bases; unmatched junction bases: 6. Per germline, CDR1 SGHKS and CDR2 YYEKEE (reference sequence). This CDR3 has 15 residues. They isolated at least 6.5 million PBMCs from each sample. A note on this clonotype: What it binds is not known.

The sequenced sample consisted of blood. This TCR was recovered from a man aged 55 to 70 in good health. The gene calls are TRBV5-5 and TRBJ1-6; 8 bases fit TRBD1. CDR3 sequence: CASSLMGQGASPLHF. The CDR3 bases are TGTGCCAGCAGCTTGATGGGCCAGGGGGCTTCACCCCTCCACTTT.